Each of the 10 T cell receptor beta chains below was sequenced from the same sample in a study of blood T cell repertoires in COVID-19 (TCRdb year 2020). Receptor amplification or capture employed the immunoSEQ multiplex PCR assay. TCRdb carries this immuneACCESS record with in-frame sequences only. Its versions omit some clonotypes, under half of them owing to an unresolved V gene in the studies checked, with the rest unexplained. Within this sample are approximately 260,000 clones, with approximately 85% of them counted one time only. In total, the top ten clones hold about 10% of the sample. Sequenced input: peripheral blood. The receptors were gathered from a woman between 65 and 79 years old with acute or convalescent COVID-19.

This clone appeared a single time. The chain links TRBV16 to TRBJ2-3; D is uncertain. The length of the CDR3 is 13 residues. Germline values: CDR1 KGHSY, CDR2 FQNENV. V shed 0 bases and J shed 5 bases, with 6 bases lying between them. In nucleotides, the CDR3 is TGTGCCAGCAGCCAATCCACTGAAGATACGCAGTATTTT. Translating it yields CASSQSTEDTQYF.

The chain is built from TRBV5-1 and TRBJ2-6; TRBD1 agrees at 10 bases. The CDR3 contains 17 residues. The germline V gene encodes CDR1 SGHRS and CDR2 YFSETQ. The junction had 7 bases not matched to a gene; V was cut back by 6 bases and J by 1 base. CDR3 loop: CASTLDRGISGANVLTF. CDR3 in DNA: TGCGCCAGCACATTGGACAGGGGGATTTCTGGGGCCAACGTCCTGACTTTC.

In its sample, this clone was seen once. The chain recombines TRBV6-5 with TRBJ2-3; 13 positions agree with TRBD2. The CDR3 is made up of 16 amino acids. The V gene's germline CDR1 is MNHEY and CDR2 SVGAGI. Trimming at V came to 4 bases and at J to 4 bases, leaving 5 bases not matched to a gene. Here the CDR3 reads CASSSRLAGGPDTQYF. CDR3 bases: TGTGCCAGCAGTTCCCGACTAGCGGGGGGCCCAGATACGCAGTATTTT.

The chain couples TRBV5-1 to TRBJ2-5, with D possibly being TRBD2 (6 bases). The CDR3 covers 15 residues. V lost 4 bases and J lost 2, with 15 bases in between. The germline V gene encodes CDR1 SGHRS and CDR2 YFSETQ. CDR3 bases: TGCGCCAGCAGCCCCCGAGGGACTCCTCAAGAGACCCAGTACTTC. Its protein product is CASSPRGTPQETQYF.

The V call is TRBV5-1, the J call TRBJ2-7; a weak D match, TRBD2 (6 bases). CDR3 length: 15 residues. V was pared by 0 bases and J by 2 bases, with 12 bases between. Germline CDR1 is SGHRS and CDR2 is YFSETQ. The DNA for the CDR3 is TGCGCCAGCAGCTTGGTAACGGGGGTCACCTACGAGCAGTACTTC. Translated, it gives CASSLVTGVTYEQYF.

J is TRBJ2-5 and V is TRBV4-2, with D possibly being TRBD2 (5 bases). This CDR3 has 15 residues. The V end was cut by 4 bases, the J end by 5 bases, with 17 bases between. CDR1 and CDR2 from the germline V gene are LGHNA and YNFKEQ. CDR3 DNA: TGTGCCAGCAGCCGGGCAACTAGTCGCGGGGAGACCCAGTACTTC. It yields the protein CASSRATSRGETQYF.

The chain carries TRBV27 and TRBJ1-4; D gene unclear. Germline values: CDR1 MNHEY, CDR2 SMNVEV (reference sequence). V gave up 3 bases and J gave up 3 bases, with 11 bases separating them. The CDR3 contains 15 residues. This chain's CDR3 is CASSFVRVPNEKLFF. CDR3 nucleotide sequence: TGTGCCAGCAGTTTTGTGAGAGTTCCTAATGAAAAACTGTTTTTT. Full variable domain (outside the CDR3, taken from reference TRBV27 and TRBJ1-4): EAQVTQNPRYLITVTGKKLTVTCSQNMNHEYMSWYRQDPGLGLRQIYYSMNVEVTDKGDVPEGYKVSRKEKRNFPLILESPSPNQTSLYFCASSFVRVPNEKLFFGSGTQLSVL.

The chain joins TRBV18 to TRBJ1-1; D is uncertain. Per germline, CDR1 KGHSH and CDR2 LQKENI. CDR3 length: 14 amino acids. The V end was cut by 3 bases, the J end by 10 bases, with 18 bases between. The CDR3 DNA reads TGTGCCAGCTCACCCCCTCTGCTGGAGGGAGGAGCTTTCTTT. Translated, it gives CASSPPLLEGGAFF.

This chain links TRBV6-6 with TRBJ2-2; perhaps TRBD1 as D (8 bases). The CDR3 is 15 amino acids. Germline V CDR1 and CDR2: MNHNY, SVGAGI (reference sequence). V lost 5 bases to trimming and J lost 3 bases, with 13 bases between them. CDR3: CASSITGGDTGELFF. The CDR3, as DNA: TGTGCCAGCAGTATTACAGGGGGGGACACCGGGGAGCTGTTTTTT.

V usage is TRBV6-5 and J usage is TRBJ1-1, with a possible D match to TRBD1 (5 bases). The CDR3 is made up of 14 amino acids. V dropped 6 bases and J dropped 5 bases, with 16 bases sitting between them. The germline V gene has CDR1 MNHEY and CDR2 SVGAGI. The CDR3 sequence: CASSSQGGGTEAFF. As DNA, the CDR3 is TGTGCCAGCAGCTCCCAGGGAGGAGGGACTGAAGCTTTCTTT.